The 7 T cell receptor beta chains in this list originate from one sample, sequenced in a study of beta chain features in type 1 diabetes. These receptors are not linked to any known antigen. Study-wide points: Shorter TCRB CDR3s, moderately but significantly so, were found in Type 1 diabetes patients in all four CD4+ subsets.

Expressed TCRB transcripts were sequenced because the entire RNA isolate underwent reverse transcription. The repertoire was sequenced with immunoSEQ multiplex PCR; TCRdb's copy has only in-frame clones and lacks some. The sample has hundreds of thousands of clones; 11% to 15% are singletons. The sample taken for sequencing was naive CD4+ T cells from blood. The receptors were sampled from a man between 18 and 29 years old with type 1 diabetes.

There are a few counts of this clone. The CDR3, as DNA: TGTGCCAGCAGTCAGTCCTCTAGCGGCTCCTACAATGAGCAGTTCTTC. Translation gives CASSQSSSGSYNEQFF. The chain combines TRBV6-4 with TRBJ2-1; 7 bases are shared with TRBD2. Trimming removed 5 bases from V and 0 bases from J; junction bases left unmatched: 7. The CDR3 spans 16 residues. Germline CDR1 is MRHNA and CDR2 is SNTAGT.

The chain has TRBV5-1 and TRBJ2-2, with a tentative D call TRBD1 (5 bases). Trimming shortened V by 7 bases and J by 8 bases, and 18 bases separated the two germline ends. This CDR3 has 14 amino acids. Germline assignment: CDR1 SGHRS and CDR2 YFSETQ. CDR3 residues: CASRPPENRGELFF. The DNA of the CDR3 is TGCGCCAGCCGCCCCCCCGAGAACAGGGGGGAGCTGTTTTTT.

This sequence joins TRBV5-4 and TRBJ1-1; 9 bases are a match to TRBD1. CDR3 length equals 16 residues. With V trimmed by 5 bases and J by 3 bases, 11 bases remained unmatched. Germline CDR1 reads SGHNT; CDR2 reads YYREEE (reference sequence). The CDR3 DNA sequence: TGTGCCAGCAGTCCCGGGACAGGGCCCCTCTACACTGAAGCTTTCTTT. It codes for CASSPGTGPLYTEAFF.

J is TRBJ1-5 and V is TRBV4-1; TRBD1 is a possible D gene (5 bases). The CDR3 extends over 14 amino acids. With 0 bases removed from V and 5 bases from J, the gap between germline ends came to 8 bases. Germline V gene sequence: CDR1 MGHRA, CDR2 YSYEKL. The CDR3 bases are TGCGCCAGCAGCCAAGAACAGGCCCATCAGCCCCAGCATTTT. Protein sequence: CASSQEQAHQPQHF.

The chain has TRBV10-3 and TRBJ2-3; perhaps TRBD2 as D (5 bases). Germline V gene data show CDR1 as ENHRY and CDR2 as SYGVKD. The germline V and J ends were trimmed by 0 bases and 0 bases, with 13 bases remaining between them. The CDR3 extends over 17 amino acids. DNA for the CDR3: TGTGCCATCAGTGAGTCTAGCGACCCTCTTAGCACAGATACGCAGTATTTT. It yields the protein CAISESSDPLSTDTQYF.

In this sample, this clone turned up a few times. The chain links TRBV6-1 to TRBJ2-5, with D possibly TRBD1 on 6 matching bases. The germline CDR1 and CDR2 sequences are MNHNS and SASEGT. The CDR3 totals 14 residues. Trimming removed 5 bases from V and 5 bases from J, with 15 bases in between. The CDR3: CASSRDTYRETQYF. For the CDR3, the DNA is TGTGCCAGCAGTCGGGACACTTACCGGGAGACCCAGTACTTC.

This clone was seen a handful of times. The chain carries TRBV10-3 and TRBJ1-1; D is perhaps TRBD1 (6 bases). Germline assignment: CDR1 ENHRY and CDR2 SYGVKD. The CDR3 consists of 12 residues. Trimming stripped 3 bases from V and 6 bases from J, with 8 bases between. The CDR3 sequence is CAISDRGAEAFF. The CDR3 region has the DNA TGTGCCATCAGTGACAGGGGAGCTGAAGCTTTCTTT.